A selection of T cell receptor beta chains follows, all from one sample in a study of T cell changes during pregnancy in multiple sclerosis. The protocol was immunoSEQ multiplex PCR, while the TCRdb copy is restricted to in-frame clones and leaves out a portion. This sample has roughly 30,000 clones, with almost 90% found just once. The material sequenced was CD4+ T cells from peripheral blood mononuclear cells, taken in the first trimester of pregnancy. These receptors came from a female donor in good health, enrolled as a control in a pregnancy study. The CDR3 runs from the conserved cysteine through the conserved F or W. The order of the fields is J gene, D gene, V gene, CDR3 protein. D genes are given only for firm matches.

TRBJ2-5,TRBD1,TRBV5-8,CASSSQGVETQYF
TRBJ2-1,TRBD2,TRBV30,CAWTEGLAYNEQFF
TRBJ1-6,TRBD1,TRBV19,CATVGTDNSPLHF
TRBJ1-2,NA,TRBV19,CASVDGGYGYTF
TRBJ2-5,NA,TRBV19,CASSTYTGKETQYF
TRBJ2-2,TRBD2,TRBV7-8,CASSPTLAGGAPGELFF
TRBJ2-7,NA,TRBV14,CASSQGSGRPWGEQYF
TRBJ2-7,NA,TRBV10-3,CAISESLQGREYEQYF
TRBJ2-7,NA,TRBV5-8,CAAGAFYEQYF
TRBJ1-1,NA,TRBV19,CASQGQRTTRNTEAFF
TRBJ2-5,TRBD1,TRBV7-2,CASRLTGVETQYF
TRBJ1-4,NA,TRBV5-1,CASSLDGVGNEKLFF
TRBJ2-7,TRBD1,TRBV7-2,CASSLSGGGQGAVYF
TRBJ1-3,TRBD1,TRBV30,CAGATGDRGRFLGNTIYF
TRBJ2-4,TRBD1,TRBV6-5,CASSPGTGRSGIQYF
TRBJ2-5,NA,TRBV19,CATLIGGPQETQYF
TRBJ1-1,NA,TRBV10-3,CAISEGGNTEAFF
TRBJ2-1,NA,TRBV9,CASSLGLHNEQFF
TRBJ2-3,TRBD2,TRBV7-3,CASSLSGGPPTDTQYF
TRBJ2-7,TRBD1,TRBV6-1,CASTSGQASREQYF
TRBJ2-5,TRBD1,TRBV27,CASSLEPPASGGLERETQYF
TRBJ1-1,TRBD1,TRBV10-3,CAISTGGSGTEAFF
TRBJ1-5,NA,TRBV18,CASSPSLPGQPLYGNQPQHF
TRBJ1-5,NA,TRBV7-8,CASSSQGPGRYQPQHF
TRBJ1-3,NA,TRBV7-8,CASSQGSGNTIYF
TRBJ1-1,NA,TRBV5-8,CASSPRQRRAFF
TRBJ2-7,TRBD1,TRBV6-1,CASSEQQGSDEQYF
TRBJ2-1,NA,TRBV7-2,CASSLVEGVYNEQFF
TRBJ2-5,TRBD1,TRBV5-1,CASTHRGRETQYF
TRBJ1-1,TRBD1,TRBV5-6,CASSFDTGVFSEAFF
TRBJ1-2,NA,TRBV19,CASSIGSMRGYTF